Below are 15 T cell receptor beta chains sequenced from a single sample in a study of blood T cell repertoires in COVID-19. Some clones are missing from TCRdb's copy, which holds only in-frame ones; the method was immunoSEQ multiplex PCR. The profile covers some 170,000 clones, with 85% appearing a single time and roughly 1% taken by the ten largest. Sequencing was performed on peripheral blood. The receptors were sampled from a man in his forties or fifties with acute or convalescent COVID-19.

This clone was seen a single time. This chain links TRBV7-9 with TRBJ1-1; D is perhaps TRBD1 (5 bases). Trimming took 2 bases from V and 6 from J, leaving 10 bases between them. In germline, CDR1 is SEHNR, CDR2 FQNEAQ (reference sequence). The CDR3 spans 13 residues. The CDR3 is CASSLQGFSEAFF. CDR3 sequence (DNA): TGTGCCAGCAGCTTACAGGGCTTCTCTGAAGCTTTCTTT.

The chain has TRBV5-8 and TRBJ1-2, with 11 bases lining up with TRBD1. CDR1 and CDR2 from the germline V gene are SGHTS and YDEGEE. The CDR3 has 15 residues. The junction had 6 bases not matched to a gene; V was cut back by 2 bases and J by 6 bases. The CDR3 here is CASSFGTGGEDGYTF. The DNA of the CDR3 is TGTGCCAGCAGCTTCGGGACAGGGGGAGAAGATGGCTACACCTTC.

The gene calls are TRBV5-8 and TRBJ1-5; 7 nucleotides match TRBD1. The V gene end was trimmed by 0 bases and the J gene end by 1 base; junction bases not matched to a gene: 7. Per germline, CDR1 SGHTS and CDR2 YDEGEE. The CDR3 spans 17 residues. CDR3 loop: CASSLDRGGKSNQPQHF. The CDR3 DNA sequence: TGTGCCAGCAGCTTGGACAGGGGAGGAAAGAGCAATCAGCCCCAGCATTTT.

A word on this clone: This sample also contains other DNA sequences that code for the same CDR3. The chain's CDR3 is CASSGKLAGGYNEQFF. The CDR3 bases are TGTGCCAGCAGTGGAAAACTAGCGGGGGGATACAATGAGCAGTTCTTC. The chain recombines TRBV6-1 with TRBJ2-1; TRBD2 matches at 12 bases. Per germline, CDR1 MNHNS and CDR2 SASEGT. This CDR3 contains 16 residues. Trimming at V came to 4 bases and at J to 4 bases, leaving 5 bases not matched to a gene.

The CDR3 DNA follows: TGTGCCAGCAGCATCGACTTGGGAAACACCATATATTTT. Protein product: CASSIDLGNTIYF. V and J are TRBV7-3 and TRBJ1-3; D unresolved. V lost 5 bases and J lost 4, with 9 bases in between. The CDR3 consists of 13 residues. The germline V gene has CDR1 SGHTA and CDR2 FQGTGA.

The V gene is TRBV5-1, the J gene TRBJ1-2; 8 bases are shared with TRBD1. J lost 6 bases, V lost 3 bases, and 10 bases had no gene match. The length of the CDR3 is 15 residues. Germline loops: CDR1 SGHRS, CDR2 YFSETQ. CDR3 residues: CASSSQGAAENGYTF. The CDR3, as DNA: TGCGCCAGCAGCTCCCAGGGGGCCGCGGAGAATGGCTACACCTTC.

The CDR3 sequence is CASSQDRGRTDTQYF. DNA for the CDR3: TGTGCCAGCAGCCAGGACAGGGGTCGGACAGATACGCAGTATTTT. The chain uses TRBV3-1 (or the pseudogene TRBV3-2) and TRBJ2-3; 9 bases map to TRBD1. V dropped 3 bases and J dropped 3; count of bases not matched to a gene: 4. From germline, CDR1 is LGHDT and CDR2 YNNKEL (reference sequence). This CDR3 contains 15 residues.

The CDR3 DNA sequence: TGTGCCAGTAGTAAGGGGACAGGGAAAAGAGATACGCAGTATTTT. Protein sequence: CASSKGTGKRDTQYF. V usage is TRBV19 and J usage is TRBJ2-3, with TRBD1 matching 9 bases. CDR3 length equals 15 residues. Germline CDR1 reads LNHDA; CDR2 reads SQIVND (reference sequence). V trimming: 4 bases; J trimming: 5 bases; junction bases outside the gene matches: 7.

This sequence joins TRBV20-1 and TRBJ2-7; TRBD2 might be the D (5 bases). Germline V gene data show CDR1 as DFQATT and CDR2 as SNEGSKA (reference sequence). V was pared by 5 bases and J by 6 bases, with 11 bases between. The length of the CDR3 is 11 residues. The CDR3, as DNA: TGCAGTGCTCCCGAGGCGGGCGAGCAGTACTTC. This sequence encodes CSAPEAGEQYF.

The count of this clone is one. The J gene is TRBJ2-1, the V gene TRBV3-1 (or the pseudogene TRBV3-2); 7 nucleotides line up with TRBD2. CDR3 length equals 15 residues. CDR1 LGHDT and CDR2 YNNKEL come from the germline V gene (reference sequence). Trimming at V came to 4 bases and at J to 7 bases, leaving 10 bases not matched to a gene. As DNA, the CDR3 is TGTGCCAGCAGCCCTCAAGCGGGGACGGGGAATGAGCAGTTCTTC. Its translation: CASSPQAGTGNEQFF.

This clone was counted between two and nine times. The chain carries TRBV5-4 and TRBJ1-3; D ambiguous. This CDR3 has 16 amino acids. Trimming removed 3 bases at V and 0 bases at J, with 13 bases between. Germline V gene lookup returns CDR1 SGHNT and CDR2 YYREEE (reference sequence). CDR3 in amino acids: CASSSSILNSGNTIYF. The CDR3 coding sequence is TGTGCCAGCAGCTCCTCCATACTGAACTCTGGAAACACCATATATTTT.

As for this clone: This specimen includes other DNA sequences encoding the same CDR3. This chain uses TRBV24-1 with TRBJ1-1; tentative D call: TRBD1 (5 bases). The CDR3 spans 13 residues. V shed 5 bases and J shed 2 bases, with 8 bases lying between them. The germline V gene encodes CDR1 KGHDR and CDR2 SFDVKD. CDR3 DNA: TGTGCCACCAGTGGGAGGGGAAACACTGAAGCTTTCTTT. This gives the protein CATSGRGNTEAFF.

The chain couples TRBV4-3 to TRBJ2-2; the D gene is possibly TRBD2 (5 bases). This CDR3 is 14 amino acids long. V lost 0 bases and J lost 8, with 10 bases in between. Germline CDR1 reads LGHNA; CDR2 reads YSLEER. CDR3: CASSQEGSGGELFF. The CDR3 DNA is TGCGCCAGCAGCCAAGAGGGGAGCGGAGGGGAGCTGTTTTTT.

This clone was recorded only once. V gene TRBV7-3 combines with J gene TRBJ2-3; a possible D gene is TRBD1 (5 bases). The V and J ends lost 5 bases and 7 bases respectively, with 13 bases between them. Germline V CDR1 and CDR2: SGHTA, FQGTGA. The CDR3 spans 13 residues. The CDR3 spells CASSASRGYTQYF. CDR3 in DNA: TGTGCCAGCAGCGCCTCTAGGGGATATACGCAGTATTTT.

The gene calls are TRBV5-1 and TRBJ1-1; D might be TRBD1 (6 bases). CDR3 length: 15 residues. Trimming cost V 1 base and J 0 bases, with 10 bases left between them. The germline CDR1 and CDR2 sequences are SGHRS and YFSETQ. CDR3 loop: CASSLTAGVNTEAFF. The CDR3, as DNA: TGCGCCAGCAGCTTGACAGCAGGGGTGAACACTGAAGCTTTCTTT.